These T cell receptor beta chains were read from a single sample in a study of a mutant IDH1 vaccine in newly diagnosed glioma. Antigen specificity for these receptors is unknown. Assay: immunoSEQ multiplex PCR; the TCRdb copy retains only in-frame clones and omits some. The sample lists approximately 35,000 clones, approximately 88% occurring once. Sequences were derived from PBMCs, sampled from a glioma patient whose treatment included an IDH1 peptide vaccine. The origin of the receptors is a man aged 40-55 years with glioma. Each CDR3 is given with its conserved first and last residue. Each record gives: CDR3 protein, CDR3 DNA, J gene, D gene, V gene. D genes are given only for firm matches.

CDR3 protein: CASSQELGPAYGYTF; CDR3 DNA: TGCGCCAGCAGCCAAGAGTTGGGGCCCGCGTATGGCTACACCTTC; J gene: TRBJ1-2; D gene: NA; V gene: TRBV4-3
CDR3 protein: CASSLQVGGNEKLFF; CDR3 DNA: TGCGCCAGCAGCCTACAGGTGGGGGGGAATGAAAAACTGTTTTTT; J gene: TRBJ1-4; D gene: NA; V gene: TRBV5-1
CDR3 protein: CAGGRPYGYTF; CDR3 DNA: TGTGCCGGGGGACGGCCATATGGCTACACCTTC; J gene: TRBJ1-2; D gene: NA; V gene: TRBV30
CDR3 protein: CASSEAGQPPPGAFF; CDR3 DNA: TGTGCCAGCAGCGAGGCCGGACAGCCTCCCCCCGGAGCTTTCTTT; J gene: TRBJ1-1; D gene: NA; V gene: TRBV9
CDR3 protein: CASGGAFASGANVLTF; CDR3 DNA: TGCGCCAGCGGCGGTGCGTTCGCTTCTGGGGCCAACGTCCTGACTTTC; J gene: TRBJ2-6; D gene: NA; V gene: TRBV5-1
CDR3 protein: CASSPRRGLTYEQYF; CDR3 DNA: TGTGCCAGCAGCCCCCGGAGGGGGCTTACCTACGAGCAGTACTTC; J gene: TRBJ2-7; D gene: NA; V gene: TRBV11-3
CDR3 protein: CASSLTTGAETQYF; CDR3 DNA: TGTGCCAGCAGCTTAACCACAGGGGCGGAGACCCAGTACTTC; J gene: TRBJ2-5; D gene: TRBD1; V gene: TRBV7-2
CDR3 protein: CASRPRGQPYEQYF; CDR3 DNA: TGTGCCAGCAGACCCCGCGGACAGCCTTACGAGCAGTACTTC; J gene: TRBJ2-7; D gene: NA; V gene: TRBV6-5
CDR3 protein: CATSRDMGGHEQYF; CDR3 DNA: TGTGCCACCAGCAGAGATATGGGGGGCCACGAGCAGTACTTC; J gene: TRBJ2-7; D gene: NA; V gene: TRBV15
CDR3 protein: CASSLGGFTEAFF; CDR3 DNA: TGTGCCAGCAGCTTAGGGGGGTTCACTGAAGCTTTCTTT; J gene: TRBJ1-1; D gene: NA; V gene: TRBV13
CDR3 protein: CASSQGTGFSNQPQHF; CDR3 DNA: TGTGCCAGCAGCCAAGGGACAGGGTTTAGCAATCAGCCCCAGCATTTT; J gene: TRBJ1-5; D gene: TRBD1; V gene: TRBV4-2
CDR3 protein: CASSPVAGGYYGYTF; CDR3 DNA: TGTGCCAGCAGTCCTGTAGCAGGGGGTTACTATGGCTACACCTTC; J gene: TRBJ1-2; D gene: TRBD1; V gene: TRBV27
CDR3 protein: CASSSLNYGYTF; CDR3 DNA: TGTGCCAGCAGCTCACTTAACTATGGCTACACCTTC; J gene: TRBJ1-2; D gene: NA; V gene: TRBV11-2
CDR3 protein: CASSDSGGTSDTQYF; CDR3 DNA: TGTGCCAGCAGCGACTCAGGGGGGACATCAGATACGCAGTATTTT; J gene: TRBJ2-3; D gene: NA; V gene: TRBV7-9
CDR3 protein: CASSLWENIQYF; CDR3 DNA: TGTGCCAGCAGCTTATGGGAAAACATTCAGTACTTC; J gene: TRBJ2-4; D gene: NA; V gene: TRBV7-9